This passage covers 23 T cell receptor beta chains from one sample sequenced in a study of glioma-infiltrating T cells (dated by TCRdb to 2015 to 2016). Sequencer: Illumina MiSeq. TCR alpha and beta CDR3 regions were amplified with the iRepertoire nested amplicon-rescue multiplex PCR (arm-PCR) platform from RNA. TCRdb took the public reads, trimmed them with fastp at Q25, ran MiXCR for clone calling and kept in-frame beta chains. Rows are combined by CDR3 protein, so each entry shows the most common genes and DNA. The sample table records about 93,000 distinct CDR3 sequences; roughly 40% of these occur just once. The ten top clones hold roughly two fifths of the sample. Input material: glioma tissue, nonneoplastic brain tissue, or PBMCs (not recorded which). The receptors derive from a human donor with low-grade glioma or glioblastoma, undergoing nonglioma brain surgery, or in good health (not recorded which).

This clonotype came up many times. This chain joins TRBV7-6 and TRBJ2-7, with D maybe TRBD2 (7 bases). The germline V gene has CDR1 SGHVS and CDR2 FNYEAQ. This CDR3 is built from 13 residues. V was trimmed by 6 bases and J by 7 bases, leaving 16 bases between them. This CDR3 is CASSPPGGDEQYF. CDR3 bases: TGTGCCAGCAGTCCCCCGGGGGGCGATGAGCAGTACTTC.

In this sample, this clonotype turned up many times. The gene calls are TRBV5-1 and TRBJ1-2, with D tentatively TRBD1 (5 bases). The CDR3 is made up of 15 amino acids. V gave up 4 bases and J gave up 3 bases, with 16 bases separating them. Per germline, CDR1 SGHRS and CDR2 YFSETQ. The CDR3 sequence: CASSRVQGGDYGYTF. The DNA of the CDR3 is TGCGCCAGCAGCAGGGTGCAGGGAGGAGACTATGGCTACACCTTC.

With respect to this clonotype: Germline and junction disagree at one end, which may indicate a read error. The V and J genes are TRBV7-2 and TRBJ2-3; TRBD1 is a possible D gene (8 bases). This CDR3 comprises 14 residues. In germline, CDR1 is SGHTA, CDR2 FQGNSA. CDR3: CASKRAGQADTKYF. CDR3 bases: TGTGCCAGCAAGCGAGCGGGACAGGCAGATACGAAGTATTTT. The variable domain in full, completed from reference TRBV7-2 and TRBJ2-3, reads GAGVSQSPSNKVTEKGKDVELRCDPISGHTALYWYRQSLGQGLEFLIYFQGNSAPDKSGLPSDRFSAERTGGSVSTLTIQRTQQEDSAVYLCASKRAGQADTKYFGPGTRLTVL.

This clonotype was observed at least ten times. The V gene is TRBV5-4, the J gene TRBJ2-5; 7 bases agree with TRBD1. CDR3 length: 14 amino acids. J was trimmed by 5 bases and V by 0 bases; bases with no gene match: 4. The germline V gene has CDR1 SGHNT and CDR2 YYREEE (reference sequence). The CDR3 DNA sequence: TGTGCCAGCAGCTTGGACAGGGGCGTTGAGACCCAGTACTTC. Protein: CASSLDRGVETQYF.

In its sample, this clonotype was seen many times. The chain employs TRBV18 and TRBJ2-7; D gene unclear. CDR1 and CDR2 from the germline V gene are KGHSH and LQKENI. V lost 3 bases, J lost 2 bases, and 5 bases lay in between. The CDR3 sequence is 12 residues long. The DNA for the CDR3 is TGTGCCAGCTCACCTGGGGCCTACGAGCAGTACTTC. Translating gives CASSPGAYEQYF.

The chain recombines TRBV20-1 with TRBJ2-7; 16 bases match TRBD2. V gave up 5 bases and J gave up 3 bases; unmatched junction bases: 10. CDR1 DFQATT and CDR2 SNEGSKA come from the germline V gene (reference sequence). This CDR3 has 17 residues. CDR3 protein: CSAWALGTSGGVYEQYF. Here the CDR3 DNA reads TGCAGTGCTTGGGCCCTCGGGACTAGCGGGGGGGTCTACGAGCAGTACTTC.

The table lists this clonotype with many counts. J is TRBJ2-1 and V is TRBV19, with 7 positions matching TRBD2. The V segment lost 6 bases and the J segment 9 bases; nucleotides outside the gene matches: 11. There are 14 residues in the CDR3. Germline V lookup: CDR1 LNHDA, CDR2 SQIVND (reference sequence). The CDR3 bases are TGTGCCAGTAGCCCCATAGCGGGTGCCATTGAGCAGTTCTTC. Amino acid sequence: CASSPIAGAIEQFF.

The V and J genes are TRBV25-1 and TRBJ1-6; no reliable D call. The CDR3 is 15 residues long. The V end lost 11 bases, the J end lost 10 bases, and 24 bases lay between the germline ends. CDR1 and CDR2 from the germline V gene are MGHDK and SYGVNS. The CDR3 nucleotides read TGTGCCTGCGCGGGGTTAACAGTGGCGGGATCACCCCTCCACTTT. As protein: CACAGLTVAGSPLHF.

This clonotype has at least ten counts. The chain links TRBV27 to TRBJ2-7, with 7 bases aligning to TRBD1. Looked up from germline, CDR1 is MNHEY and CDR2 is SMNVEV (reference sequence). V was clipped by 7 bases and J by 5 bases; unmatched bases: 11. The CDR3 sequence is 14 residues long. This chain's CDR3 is CASKRQGTINEQYF. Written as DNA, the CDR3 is TGTGCCAGCAAAAGACAGGGTACCATTAACGAGCAGTACTTC.

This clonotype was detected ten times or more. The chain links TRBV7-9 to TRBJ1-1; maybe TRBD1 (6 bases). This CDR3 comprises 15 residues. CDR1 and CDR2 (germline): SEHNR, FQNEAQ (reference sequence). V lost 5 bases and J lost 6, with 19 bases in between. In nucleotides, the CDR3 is TGTGCCAGCAGCGCCACGACGGGACACTACGCTGAAGCTTTCTTT. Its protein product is CASSATTGHYAEAFF. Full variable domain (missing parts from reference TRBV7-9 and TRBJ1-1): DTGVSQNPRHKITKRGQNVTFRCDPISEHNRLYWYRQTLGQGPEFLTYFQNEAQLEKSRLLSDRFSAERPKGSFSTLEIQRTEQGDSAMYLCASSATTGHYAEAFFGQGTRLTVV.

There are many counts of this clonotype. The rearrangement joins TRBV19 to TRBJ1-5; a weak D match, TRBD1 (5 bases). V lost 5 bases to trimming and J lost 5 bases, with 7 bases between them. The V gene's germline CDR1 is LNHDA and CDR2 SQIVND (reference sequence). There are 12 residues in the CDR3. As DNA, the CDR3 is TGTGCCAGTAGTCAGGGATATCAGCCCCAGCATTTT. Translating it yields CASSQGYQPQHF.

Here the CDR3 reads CASSRMSDNEQFF. In DNA form, the CDR3 reads TGCGCCAGCAGCCGGATGTCGGACAATGAGCAGTTCTTC. This chain links TRBV4-1 with TRBJ2-1, with D uncertain. The CDR3 has 13 residues. The V end lost 4 bases, the J end lost 5 bases, and 9 bases lay between the germline ends. The germline CDR1 and CDR2 sequences are MGHRA and YSYEKL.

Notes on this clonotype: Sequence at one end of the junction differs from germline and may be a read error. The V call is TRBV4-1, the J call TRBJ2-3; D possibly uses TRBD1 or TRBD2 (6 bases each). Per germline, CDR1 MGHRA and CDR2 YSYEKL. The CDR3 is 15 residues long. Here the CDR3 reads CASSPEGGNTDTKYF. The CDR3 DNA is TGCGCCAGCAGCCCTGAGGGGGGAAACACAGATACGAAGTATTTT.

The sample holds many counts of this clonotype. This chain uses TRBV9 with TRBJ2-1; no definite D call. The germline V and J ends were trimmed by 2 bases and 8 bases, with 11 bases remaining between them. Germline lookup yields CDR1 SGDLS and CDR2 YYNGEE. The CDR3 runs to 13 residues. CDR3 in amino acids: CASSVEPWDEQFF. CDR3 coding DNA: TGTGCCAGCAGCGTTGAGCCCTGGGATGAGCAGTTCTTC.

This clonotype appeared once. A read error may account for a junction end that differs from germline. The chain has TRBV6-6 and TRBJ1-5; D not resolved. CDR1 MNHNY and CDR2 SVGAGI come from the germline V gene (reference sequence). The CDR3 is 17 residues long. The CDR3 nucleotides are TGTGCCAGCAGTTACATCCCCGCACAGATTTCGAATCAGGCCCAGCATTTT. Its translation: CASSYIPAQISNQAQHF.

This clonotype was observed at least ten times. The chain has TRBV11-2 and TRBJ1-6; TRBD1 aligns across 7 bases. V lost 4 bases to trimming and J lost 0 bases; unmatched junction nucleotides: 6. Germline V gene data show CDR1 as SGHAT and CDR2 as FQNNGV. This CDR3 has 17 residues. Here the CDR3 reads CASSYRQGLSYNSPLHF. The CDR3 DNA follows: TGTGCCAGCAGCTACCGACAGGGACTCTCCTATAATTCACCCCTCCACTTT.

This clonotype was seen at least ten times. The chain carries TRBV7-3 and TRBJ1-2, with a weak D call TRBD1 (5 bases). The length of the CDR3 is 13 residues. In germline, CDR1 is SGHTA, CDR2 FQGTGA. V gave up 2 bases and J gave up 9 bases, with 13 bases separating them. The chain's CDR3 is CASSLGGGSRYTF. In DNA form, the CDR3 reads TGTGCCAGCAGCTTAGGCGGGGGTAGTCGCTACACCTTC.

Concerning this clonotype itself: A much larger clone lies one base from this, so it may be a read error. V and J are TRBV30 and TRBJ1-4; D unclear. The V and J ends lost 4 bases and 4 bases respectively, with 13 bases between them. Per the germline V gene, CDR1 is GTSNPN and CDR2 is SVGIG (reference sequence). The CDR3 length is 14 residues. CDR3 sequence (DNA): TGTGCCTGGAAGAATTTGCGGTATAATGAAAAACTGTTTTTT. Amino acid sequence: CAWKNLRYNEKLFF.

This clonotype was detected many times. The CDR3 bases are TGTGCCAGCAGTGTAGAACGAGGGACAGGGGGCTCCAAAAACATTCAGTACTTC. This translates into CASSVERGTGGSKNIQYF. The chain carries TRBV12-3 or TRBV12-4 and TRBJ2-4, with TRBD1 matching 12 bases. The CDR3 sequence is 18 residues long. Germline trimming cut 5 bases from V and 2 bases from J; bases unmatched to any gene: 10.

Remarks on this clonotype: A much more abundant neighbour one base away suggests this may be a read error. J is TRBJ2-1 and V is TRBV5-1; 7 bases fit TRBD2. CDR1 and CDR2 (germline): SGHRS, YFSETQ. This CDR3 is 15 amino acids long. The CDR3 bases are TGCGCCAGCAGCTTGGGCGGGGGTTACGCGAATGGGCAGTTCTTC. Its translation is CASSLGGGYANGQFF.

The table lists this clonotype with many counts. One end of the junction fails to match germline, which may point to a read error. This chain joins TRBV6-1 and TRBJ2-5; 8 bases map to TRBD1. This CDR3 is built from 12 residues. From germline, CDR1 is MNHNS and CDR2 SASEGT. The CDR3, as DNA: TGTGCCAGCAAGACAGGGGTAGAGACCCAGCACTTC. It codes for CASKTGVETQHF.

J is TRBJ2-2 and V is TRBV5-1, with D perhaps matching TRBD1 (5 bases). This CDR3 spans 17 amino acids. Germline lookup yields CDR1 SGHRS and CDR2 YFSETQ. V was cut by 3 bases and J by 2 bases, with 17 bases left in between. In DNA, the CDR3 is TGCGCCAGCAGCTCTAAGGTGGCACAGGCAAACACCGGGGAGCTGTTTTTT. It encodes CASSSKVAQANTGELFF.

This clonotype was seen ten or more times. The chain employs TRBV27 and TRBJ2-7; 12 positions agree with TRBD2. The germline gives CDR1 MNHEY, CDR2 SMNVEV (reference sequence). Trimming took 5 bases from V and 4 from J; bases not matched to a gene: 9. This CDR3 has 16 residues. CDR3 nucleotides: TGTGCCAGCAGTAGGACTAGCGGGGTCCCTGTGTACGAGCAGTACTTC. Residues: CASSRTSGVPVYEQYF.